The 21 T cell receptor beta chains listed next were all sequenced from one sample in a study of T cell responses to AZD1222 COVID-19 vaccine. The assay was immunoSEQ multiplex PCR, and TCRdb's table has in-frame clones only and misses some. This table holds 98,000 or so clones, about 81% found once. This specimen was peripheral blood, taken 28 days after the second AZD1222 dose. Receptors were obtained from an adult who received the AZD1222 COVID-19 vaccine.

The rearrangement joins TRBV7-3 to TRBJ2-3; a possible D gene is TRBD2 (6 bases). The CDR3 covers 15 residues. Germline V gene sequence: CDR1 SGHTA, CDR2 FQGTGA. The germline V and J ends were trimmed by 2 bases and 1 base, with 10 bases remaining between them. The CDR3 coding sequence is TGTGCCAGCAGCTTAGGGACTGTGGGCACAGATACGCAGTATTTT. It specifies CASSLGTVGTDTQYF. The variable domain in full, completed from reference TRBV7-3 and TRBJ2-3, reads GAGVSQTPSNKVTEKGKYVELRCDPISGHTALYWYRQSLGQGPEFLIYFQGTGAADDSGLPNDRFFAVRPEGSVSTLKIQRTERGDSAVYLCASSLGTVGTDTQYFGPGTRLTVL.

This chain connects TRBV7-9 to TRBJ2-2, with 11 bases identical to TRBD1. Trimming removed 5 bases from V and 6 bases from J; junction bases left unmatched: 8. Germline CDR1 and CDR2: SEHNR and FQNEAQ (reference sequence). The CDR3 runs to 16 residues. Written as DNA, the CDR3 is TGTGCCAGCAGCATTACCGGGACAGGGGGTCCCGGGGAGCTGTTTTTT. Protein sequence: CASSITGTGGPGELFF.

The chain's CDR3 is CASSQGLEGTEAFF. CDR3 coding DNA: TGTGCCAGCTCACAGGGCCTAGAGGGAACTGAAGCTTTCTTT. V gene TRBV2 combines with J gene TRBJ1-1; a possible D gene is TRBD1 (6 bases). Trimming stripped 8 bases from V and 5 bases from J, with 18 bases between. The V gene's germline CDR1 is SNHLY and CDR2 FYNNEI. This CDR3 is built from 14 residues.

This rearrangement joins TRBV13 to TRBJ2-1, with 11 bases lining up with TRBD2. V shed 1 base and J 3 bases; nucleotides not matched to a gene: 2. The germline CDR1 and CDR2 sequences are PRHDT and FYEKMQ (reference sequence). The CDR3 extends over 16 amino acids. The CDR3 reads CASSLVLAGGYNEQFF. The CDR3 DNA follows: TGTGCCAGCAGCTTAGTCCTAGCGGGGGGCTACAATGAGCAGTTCTTC.

The chain recombines TRBV18 with TRBJ2-1; 7 bases are shared with TRBD2. With V trimmed by 5 bases and J by 9 bases, 4 bases remained unmatched. The CDR3 totals 12 residues. Germline V gene data show CDR1 as KGHSH and CDR2 as LQKENI. The CDR3: CASSELASEQFF. DNA of the CDR3: TGTGCCAGCTCAGAACTAGCGTCTGAGCAGTTCTTC.

The J gene is TRBJ2-1, the V gene TRBV7-9; weak D call: TRBD2 (6 bases). CDR1 SEHNR and CDR2 FQNEAQ come from the germline V gene (reference sequence). Trimming took off 6 bases at V and 0 bases at J, with 18 bases between the two ends. CDR3 length equals 17 residues. CDR3 sequence (DNA): TGTGCCAGCAGGGACGCCGGGGGTCCAAGCTCCTACAATGAGCAGTTCTTC. Amino acids: CASRDAGGPSSYNEQFF.

The chain couples TRBV6-5 to TRBJ2-7; TRBD2 aligns across 10 bases. Germline CDR1 and CDR2: MNHEY and SVGAGI. The CDR3 has 13 residues. V trimming: 8 bases; J trimming: 4 bases; junction bases outside the gene matches: 5. The CDR3 loop reads CASRTSGGYEQYF. CDR3 nucleotides: TGTGCCAGCCGGACTAGCGGCGGGTACGAGCAGTACTTC.

In its sample, this clone was seen once. The chain employs TRBV5-1 and TRBJ2-2; D unresolved. Germline lookup yields CDR1 SGHRS and CDR2 YFSETQ. Trimming removed 0 bases from V and 1 base from J, with 7 bases in between. The CDR3 consists of 15 residues. The CDR3: CASSLVGLNTGELFF. The CDR3 bases are TGCGCCAGCAGCTTGGTAGGGCTGAACACCGGGGAGCTGTTTTTT.

As DNA, the CDR3 is TGTGCCAGCAGCCCCTGGACCCTCCACTTT. Translating it yields CASSPWTLHF. The chain is built from TRBV7-3 and TRBJ1-6; D uncertain. The germline gives CDR1 SGHTA, CDR2 FQGTGA. Trimming removed 5 bases at V and 14 bases at J, with 7 bases between. There are 10 residues in the CDR3.

On this clone: The same CDR3 arises from other DNA sequences in this sample as well. V and J are TRBV5-1 and TRBJ2-7; D is unclear. The germline V and J ends were trimmed by 3 bases and 2 bases, with 3 bases remaining between them. Germline values: CDR1 SGHRS, CDR2 YFSETQ. The CDR3 extends over 11 amino acids. CDR3 nucleotide sequence: TGCGCCAGCAGCTCTACCTACGAGCAGTACTTC. Protein sequence: CASSSTYEQYF.

The CDR3 spells CASNGRDPLNNEQFF. The CDR3 DNA is TGTGCCAGCAACGGAAGGGACCCTCTCAACAATGAGCAGTTCTTC. This rearrangement joins TRBV9 to TRBJ2-1, with D perhaps matching TRBD1 or TRBD2 (5 bases each). V was trimmed by 6 bases and J by 5 bases, leaving 18 bases between them. Germline V lookup: CDR1 SGDLS, CDR2 YYNGEE. This CDR3 has 15 residues.

CDR3 coding DNA: TGTGCCACCGGAAATGGACGGATCTCAGACACTGAAGCTTTCTTT. This encodes CATGNGRISDTEAFF. The genes are TRBV11-2 and TRBJ1-1, with D hard to call. Germline CDR1 and CDR2: SGHAT and FQNNGV. The CDR3 covers 15 residues. V lost 10 bases and J lost 3, with 21 bases in between.

The rearrangement uses TRBV6-6 and TRBJ1-2, with 11 bases matching TRBD1. The CDR3 has 15 residues. Per germline, CDR1 MNHNY and CDR2 SVGAGI (reference sequence). The V segment lost 2 bases and the J segment 3 bases; nucleotides outside the gene matches: 2. CDR3 nucleotide sequence: TGTGCCAGCAGTTACGGGGGACAGGGGGACTATGGCTACACCTTC. Amino acids: CASSYGGQGDYGYTF.

The CDR3 sequence: CASSSSRGPYNQPQHF. The CDR3 nucleotides read TGTGCCAGCAGTTCCTCCAGGGGGCCTTACAATCAGCCCCAGCATTTT. The chain uses TRBV6-5 and TRBJ1-5, with 8 nucleotides matching TRBD1. After removal of 4 bases from V and 3 bases from J, the junction contained 8 bases not matched to a gene. The CDR3 extends over 16 amino acids. Germline-derived CDR1 and CDR2 are MNHEY and SVGAGI.

This sequence joins TRBV2 and TRBJ1-5, with no clear D. The CDR3 totals 13 residues. V was trimmed by 8 bases and J by 7 bases, leaving 15 bases between them. Germline loops: CDR1 SNHLY, CDR2 FYNNEI. In nucleotides, the CDR3 is TGTGCCAGCCGTACTGACCTTGGGCAGCCCCAGCATTTT. Residues: CASRTDLGQPQHF.

V and J are TRBV6-5 and TRBJ2-3; D may correspond to TRBD1 or TRBD2 (6 bases each). Between the trimmed V and J ends, which lost 6 bases and 4 bases, there was a span of 14 bases. The CDR3 spans 14 residues. CDR1 MNHEY and CDR2 SVGAGI come from the germline V gene. CDR3 bases: TGTGCCAGCAGCCAAGTGGGGGGCGCAGATACGCAGTATTTT. This translates into CASSQVGGADTQYF.

The CDR3 protein is CASSLSGGASYEQYF. CDR3 sequence (DNA): TGTGCCAGCAGCTTAAGCGGGGGGGCCAGCTACGAGCAGTACTTC. V is TRBV14 and J is TRBJ2-7; 10 positions agree with TRBD2. This CDR3 has 15 amino acids. After removal of 5 bases from V and 3 bases from J, the junction contained 7 bases not matched to a gene. From germline, CDR1 is SGHDN and CDR2 FVKESK.

The chain has TRBV12-3 or TRBV12-4 and TRBJ2-7, with D unresolved. The CDR3 extends over 13 amino acids. V was trimmed by 1 base and J by 6 bases, leaving 10 bases between them. The CDR3 nucleotides read TGTGCCAGCAGTTTAGGGTCAGCACCCGAGCAGTACTTC. Translated, it gives CASSLGSAPEQYF.

The chain has TRBV7-8 and TRBJ1-5; TRBD1 matches 9 bases. V trimming: 5 bases; J trimming: 15 bases; junction bases outside the gene matches: 11. In germline, CDR1 is SGHVS, CDR2 FQNEAQ. The CDR3 totals 13 residues. CDR3 bases: TGTGCCAGCAGCCCCCGGACAGGGGTCGGGCGGCATTTT. It specifies CASSPRTGVGRHF.

The chain joins TRBV29-1 to TRBJ2-5, with 12 bases that match TRBD2. Losses at the gene ends were 4 bases for V and 4 bases for J; bases not matched to a gene: 10. The germline V gene encodes CDR1 SQVTM and CDR2 ANQGSEA. The CDR3 contains 16 residues. The CDR3 region is CSVVLAGGRVRETQYF. The CDR3 nucleotides read TGCAGCGTTGTCCTAGCGGGAGGGCGCGTACGAGAGACCCAGTACTTC. The entire variable domain, with the rest obtained from reference TRBV29-1 and TRBJ2-5, is as follows: SAVISQKPSRDICQRGTSLTIQCQVDSQVTMMFWYRQQPGQSLTLIATANQGSEATYESGFVIDKFPISRPNLTFSTLTVSNMSPEDSSIYLCSVVLAGGRVRETQYFGPGTRLLVL.

The V call is TRBV19, the J call TRBJ1-1, with TRBD1 matching over 8 bases. The length of the CDR3 is 14 residues. V trimming: 6 bases; J trimming: 5 bases; junction bases outside the gene matches: 8. The V gene's germline CDR1 is LNHDA and CDR2 SQIVND (reference sequence). The CDR3 DNA is TGTGCCAGTAGAGGTACAGGGGGTGGGACTGAAGCTTTCTTT. Translated: CASRGTGGGTEAFF.